The entry below describes one T cell receptor beta chain. The antigen remains undetermined. The table came from immunoSEQ multiplex PCR; TCRdb's copy has only in-frame clones and leaves some out. This sample has over a million clones, with 95% to 97% found just once. Participating donors were healthy, HIV-negative adults free of recent acute infections or vaccinations. The CDR3 has 15 amino acids. The V gene's germline CDR1 is MNHNS and CDR2 SASEGT. V gave up 5 bases and J gave up 0 bases; unmatched junction bases: 3. The entry originates in a study of shared clonotypes between healthy human individuals. Study observations and caveats: Compared with clonotypes that all four donors shared, non-shared clonotypes had lower generation probabilities. With several donors compared, roughly 5% of naive CD4 clonotypes were shared.

Source material: naive CD4+ T cells sorted from blood. Subset indicated: CD45RA+ positively selected. The clonotype originates from a man aged 25 to 45 in good health. V usage is TRBV6-1 and J usage is TRBJ2-5, with 10 bases identical to TRBD1. The CDR3 reads CASSLGQGYQETQYF. The CDR3 bases are TGTGCCAGCAGTTTGGGACAGGGGTACCAAGAGACCCAGTACTTC.